The clone carrying this T cell receptor beta chain was recorded once. The antigen remains unidentified. The data derive from a study of T cell repertoires in cytomegalovirus infection. Study in general: CMV infection together with matching HLA type was indicated by public TCR beta signatures. General study points: Carriage of CMV together with the relevant HLA was identifiable through cumulative public TCR beta family frequency. CMV-specific HLA-C-restricted TCR beta clonotypes dominated the ex vivo response.

TCRdb used MiXCR to reprocess the reads, holding one entry per CDR3 protein. The table has more than 85,000 distinct CDR3 sequences, 16% seen once. The CDR3 is made up of 11 amino acids. Germline CDR1 reads DFQATT; CDR2 reads SNEGSKA (reference sequence). V was clipped by 5 bases and J by 3 bases, with 7 bases between them. The chain uses TRBV20-1 and TRBJ1-1, with TRBD1 as a possible D gene (5 bases). This TCR derives from a human donor in good health (CMV status not recorded). Some clones in this sample may be carry-over from other donors' samples. Sequencing input: PBMCs. The CDR3 is CSAARDTEAFF. The CDR3 DNA reads as TGCAGTGCTGCCAGGGACACTGAAGCTTTCTTT.